This T cell receptor (beta chain) was sequenced for a study of patients and donors after allogeneic stem cell transplantation. This clonotype appeared a few times. Each CDR3 protein is one row after TCRdb ran MiXCR on the RT-PCR reads. This table has some 960,000 distinct CDR3 sequences, more than 15% appearing once. This sequence was found in a human donor who was either an allogeneic HSCT recipient or a stem cell or donor lymphocyte infusion donor (not recorded which). It is not recorded whose cells these are; they may come from a transplant donor. The sequenced sample consisted of blood, either unsorted or a sorted T cell fraction (not recorded which).

The CDR3 DNA reads TGCGCCAGCAGCTTGAGGCTAGCGGGAGCAATTTCCTACGAGCAGTACTTC. This codes for CASSLRLAGAISYEQYF. The chain uses TRBV5-1 and TRBJ2-7, with 10 bases matching TRBD2. The V segment lost 1 base and the J segment 1 base; nucleotides outside the gene matches: 8. CDR1 SGHRS and CDR2 YFSETQ come from the germline V gene. There are 17 residues in the CDR3.